The next 19 T cell receptor beta chains were all read from a single sample in a study of blood T cell repertoires in COVID-19 (dated by TCRdb to the early 2020s). The library came from the immunoSEQ multiplex PCR assay. Imported from immuneACCESS, the table was reduced by TCRdb to in-frame sequences with V and J called. These copies leave out some clones; in studies compared against another copy, an unresolved V gene accounts for under half, and the cause of the remainder is not known. In this sample the table shows under 350,000 clones, approximately 91% of which occur a single time. 1.7% of the sample belongs to the ten largest clones. The sample taken for sequencing was PBMCs or T cells enriched from blood (not recorded which). All receptors derive from a woman aged 40 to 49 who had recovered from COVID-19.

The V call is TRBV6-2 or TRBV6-3, the J call TRBJ1-5, with TRBD1 matching over 7 bases. The CDR3 loop spans 18 amino acids. With V trimmed by 2 bases and J by 4 bases, 14 bases remained unmatched. The germline CDR1 and CDR2 sequences are MNHEY and SVGEGT. CDR3 bases: TGTGCCAGCAGTTACGAGTCCGAGACAGGGTCGTGGAATCAGCCCCAGCATTTT. This translates into CASSYESETGSWNQPQHF.

This rearrangement joins TRBV19 to TRBJ1-1; 8 bases agree with TRBD1. Germline trimming cut 4 bases from V and 7 bases from J; bases unmatched to any gene: 8. The germline gives CDR1 LNHDA, CDR2 SQIVND (reference sequence). The CDR3 has 14 amino acids. The CDR3 DNA is TGTGCCAGTAGTAGTTCTTGGACAGGGTTTGAAGCTTTCTTT. It specifies CASSSSWTGFEAFF. The whole variable domain, remainder taken from reference TRBV19 and TRBJ1-1, is DGGITQSPKYLFRKEGQNVTLSCEQNLNHDAMYWYRQDPGQGLRLIYYSQIVNDFQKGDIAEGYSVSREKKESFPLTVTSAQKNPTAFYLCASSSSWTGFEAFFGQGTRLTVV.

The rearrangement uses TRBV7-9 and TRBJ2-7; the D gene is possibly TRBD1 (6 bases). Trimming stripped 5 bases from V and 3 bases from J, with 17 bases between. The CDR3 loop spans 15 amino acids. Germline V gene lookup returns CDR1 SEHNR and CDR2 FQNEAQ (reference sequence). This CDR3 is CASSPGTTSLYEQYF. DNA for the CDR3: TGTGCCAGCAGCCCCGGGACAACGAGTCTCTACGAGCAGTACTTC.

This clone was found once. The chain is built from TRBV12-5 and TRBJ1-5, with D unclear. The CDR3 length is 15 residues. Deletions cut 4 bases from V and 0 bases from J, with 10 bases between. Germline V lookup: CDR1 LGHNT, CDR2 FRNRAP. CDR3 in amino acids: CASGWEADSNQPQHF. The CDR3 DNA follows: TGTGCTAGTGGTTGGGAGGCTGATAGCAATCAGCCCCAGCATTTT.

The J gene is TRBJ2-7, the V gene TRBV12-2; the D call in the table, TRBD2, was not verified against the DNA. TRBV12-2 is reported as a pseudogene. This CDR3 has 14 amino acids. The CDR3 coding sequence is TGTGCAAGTCGCTTAGAGGCGGGCTTGGCCGAGCAGTACTTC. This translates into CASRLEAGLAEQYF.

This clone was seen once. The gene calls are TRBV3-1 (or the pseudogene TRBV3-2) and TRBJ1-2, with D possibly matching TRBD1 (5 bases). The CDR3 is 16 residues long. Trimming pared 0 bases from V and 2 bases from J, leaving 13 bases between. Germline assignment: CDR1 LGHDT and CDR2 YNNKEL (reference sequence). The CDR3 sequence: CASSQDWVPGNYGYTF. In nucleotides, the CDR3 is TGTGCCAGCAGCCAAGATTGGGTTCCAGGGAACTATGGCTACACCTTC.

The chain recombines TRBV2 with TRBJ2-3, with 7 positions matching TRBD1. This CDR3 comprises 14 residues. From germline, CDR1 is SNHLY and CDR2 FYNNEI. V trimming: 6 bases; J trimming: 1 base; junction bases outside the gene matches: 4. CDR3 DNA: TGTGCCAGCAGAAACAGGGGAGGCACAGATACGCAGTATTTT. Its protein is CASRNRGGTDTQYF.

The rearrangement joins TRBV24-1 to TRBJ2-1; 7 bases are shared with TRBD2. The V and J ends lost 5 bases and 6 bases, in that order; junction bases with no gene match: 12. This CDR3 is 16 amino acids long. The germline gives CDR1 KGHDR, CDR2 SFDVKD. CDR3 sequence reads: CATSGGGGYQSNEQFF. DNA of the CDR3: TGTGCCACCAGTGGGGGGGGTGGATATCAATCCAATGAGCAGTTCTTC.

V and J are TRBV6-6 and TRBJ1-3; D is unclear. V lost 4 bases, J lost 8 bases, and 12 bases lay in between. There are 13 residues in the CDR3. Germline CDR1 is MNHNY and CDR2 is SVGAGI (reference sequence). The CDR3 DNA is TGTGCCAGCAGTTTCCCCGGGAGGGACACCATATATTTT. Protein sequence: CASSFPGRDTIYF.

The chain combines TRBV2 with TRBJ1-5; the D gene is possibly TRBD1 (5 bases). CDR1 is SNHLY, CDR2 FYNNEI, per germline. Trimming took 8 bases from V and 0 from J, leaving 11 bases between them. CDR3 size: 14 residues. CDR3 residues: CASGGTYSNQPQHF. The CDR3 DNA is TGTGCCAGCGGGGGGACTTATAGCAATCAGCCCCAGCATTTT. The full variable domain, with the rest looked up from reference TRBV2 and TRBJ1-5, is EPEVTQTPSHQVTQMGQEVILRCVPISNHLYFYWYRQILGQKVEFLVSFYNNEISEKSEIFDDQFSVERPDGSNFTLKIRSTKLEDSAMYFCASGGTYSNQPQHFGDGTRLSIL.

The chain carries TRBV5-1 and TRBJ2-5; TRBD2 aligns across 7 bases. V gave up 4 bases and J gave up 5 bases; unmatched junction bases: 8. The CDR3 loop spans 14 amino acids. Germline V gene sequence: CDR1 SGHRS, CDR2 YFSETQ. The chain's CDR3 is CASSVEAGYETQYF. CDR3 coding DNA: TGCGCCAGCAGCGTCGAAGCGGGGTACGAGACCCAGTACTTC.

This clone was seen a handful of times. The chain is built from TRBV3-1 (or the pseudogene TRBV3-2) and TRBJ1-6; TRBD1 is a possible D gene (6 bases). CDR1 LGHDT and CDR2 YNNKEL come from the germline V gene (reference sequence). Trimming removed 4 bases at V and 2 bases at J, with 18 bases between. The length of the CDR3 is 18 residues. CDR3 region: CASSRAPRTGTYNSPLHF. In DNA, the CDR3 is TGTGCCAGCAGCCGGGCACCACGAACAGGGACCTATAATTCACCCCTCCACTTT.

The chain uses TRBV7-3 and TRBJ2-2, with TRBD2 matching over 10 bases. The CDR3 has 17 residues. Germline loops: CDR1 SGHTA, CDR2 FQGTGA. Unmatched junction bases numbered 7, after V lost 2 bases and J lost 4 bases. The CDR3 nucleotides are TGTGCCAGCAGCTTATTTGCGCTAGCGGGGGTCACCGGGGAGCTGTTTTTT. Encoded protein: CASSLFALAGVTGELFF.

The V and J genes are TRBV14 and TRBJ1-3, with 7 bases matching TRBD1. The J segment lost 11 bases and the V segment lost 2 bases, leaving 6 bases of the junction unmatched. CDR1 and CDR2 from the germline V gene are SGHDN and FVKESK. CDR3 length: 13 residues. DNA for the CDR3: TGTGCCAGCAGCCAAACGACAGGGCGCCCCATATATTTT. It is translated as CASSQTTGRPIYF.

Here the CDR3 reads CASSLLAGETDTQYF. CDR3 bases: TGTGCCAGCAGCCTATTAGCGGGAGAAACAGATACGCAGTATTTT. The rearrangement joins TRBV3-1 (or the pseudogene TRBV3-2) to TRBJ2-3; 9 nucleotides match TRBD2. V lost 4 bases and J lost 3; bases outside the gene matches: 5. The germline V gene has CDR1 LGHDT and CDR2 YNNKEL (reference sequence). This CDR3 region has 15 residues.

This sequence joins TRBV10-3 and TRBJ1-2; D gene ambiguous. The CDR3 runs to 14 residues. Trimming took off 3 bases at V and 2 bases at J, with 10 bases between the two ends. Germline CDR1 and CDR2: ENHRY and SYGVKD. The DNA for the CDR3 is TGTGCCATCAGTGATCGGTCGGGGAACTATGGCTACACCTTC. Translating it yields CAISDRSGNYGYTF.

The chain is built from TRBV4-1 and TRBJ2-7, with 9 bases identical to TRBD1. From germline, CDR1 is MGHRA and CDR2 YSYEKL. The CDR3 contains 16 residues. Unmatched junction bases numbered 7, after V lost 2 bases and J lost 2 bases. The CDR3 nucleotides read TGCGCCAGCAGCCAAACGTCCGGGACAGGGCCCTACGAGCAGTACTTC. It is translated as CASSQTSGTGPYEQYF.

The chain joins TRBV15 to TRBJ2-7; TRBD2 aligns across 7 bases. Germline V CDR1 and CDR2: LNHNV, YYDKDF (reference sequence). The CDR3 is 15 amino acids. V shed 2 bases and J 4 bases; nucleotides not matched to a gene: 8. CDR3 DNA: TGTGCCACCAGCAGAATTAGCGGACTAGGGTACGAGCAGTACTTC. It translates to CATSRISGLGYEQYF.

This clone was seen a handful of times. The rearrangement joins TRBV13 to TRBJ1-1, with 7 nucleotides matching TRBD1. Germline values: CDR1 PRHDT, CDR2 FYEKMQ (reference sequence). This CDR3 is 13 amino acids long. Trimming took 5 bases from V and 6 from J; bases not matched to a gene: 6. CDR3 DNA: TGTGCCAGCAGCCCGGGACAGAGAGCTGAAGCTTTCTTT. This codes for CASSPGQRAEAFF.